This T cell receptor beta chain was captured by sequencing in a study of blood T cell repertoires in COVID-19. Deletions cut 4 bases from V and 5 bases from J, with 15 bases between. Germline values: CDR1 MGHDK, CDR2 SYGVNS. The CDR3 contains 16 residues. The assay was immunoSEQ multiplex PCR, and TCRdb's table has in-frame clones only and misses some. In the table there are 150,000 to 200,000 clones, around four fifths of which are singletons. The sequence derives from a woman between 35 and 50 years old with acute or convalescent COVID-19. The chain employs TRBV25-1 and TRBJ1-6; D is perhaps TRBD1 (6 bases). Sequenced sample: peripheral blood. CDR3 residues: CASSGAKQGNNSPLHF. CDR3 nucleotides: TGTGCCAGCAGTGGGGCCAAACAGGGTAATAATTCACCCCTCCACTTT. Full variable domain (rest looked up from reference TRBV25-1 and TRBJ1-6): EADIYQTPRYLVIGTGKKITLECSQTMGHDKMYWYQQDPGMELHLIHYSYGVNSTEKGDLSSESTVSRIRTEHFPLTLESARPSHTSQYLCASSGAKQGNNSPLHFGNGTRLTVT.